The T cell receptor beta chain under discussion was sequenced for a study of OX40 agonist ivuxolimab in advanced cancers. Whole-study results and caveats: At 0.1 to 3.0 mg/kg, CD4+ and CD8+ blood T cells expanded clonally by week 6. Not determined was the antigen specificity of the expanded peripheral T cells.

TCRdb's table, derived via immunoSEQ multiplex PCR, lists solely in-frame clones and lacks some. The profile covers 50,000 or so clones, with about 85% appearing a single time and around 4.7% taken by the ten largest. Germline values: CDR1 LNHDA, CDR2 SQIVND (reference sequence). The V and J ends lost 0 bases and 7 bases respectively, with 13 bases between them. This CDR3 has 14 residues. Autoimmune disease history or systemic immunosuppression disqualified patients. This clone came up once. No antigen is known for it. The chain is built from TRBV19 and TRBJ2-7; maybe TRBD1 (6 bases). Here the sequenced sample was CD4+ or CD8+ T cells sorted from blood, taken in a trial of the OX40 agonist ivuxolimab. This TCR came from an adult with an advanced solid tumor such as melanoma, head and neck, liver or kidney cancer. The CDR3 sequence: CASSIDMDRGEQYF. CDR3 bases: TGTGCCAGTAGTATAGATATGGACAGAGGGGAGCAGTACTTC. Complete variable domain (other parts from reference TRBV19 and TRBJ2-7): DGGITQSPKYLFRKEGQNVTLSCEQNLNHDAMYWYRQDPGQGLRLIYYSQIVNDFQKGDIAEGYSVSREKKESFPLTVTSAQKNPTAFYLCASSIDMDRGEQYFGPGTRLTVT.